This T cell receptor (beta chain) was captured by sequencing in a study of blood T cell repertoires in COVID-19. Here immunoSEQ multiplex PCR was the method, and the copy in TCRdb shows in-frame clones only, minus some. The top ten clones hold roughly 9.6% of a sample with roughly 180,000 clones, roughly 81% of them seen once. CDR3 length: 13 residues. The ends were cut back, 3 bases at V and 2 bases at J, with 8 bases in the middle. Per germline, CDR1 PRHDT and CDR2 FYEKMQ (reference sequence). The sequenced sample consisted of peripheral blood. The clonotype originates from a woman in her thirties or forties with COVID-19, enrolled during active disease. The genes are TRBV13 and TRBJ2-7; D ambiguous. The CDR3 loop is CASSFAATYEQYF. The CDR3, as DNA: TGTGCCAGCAGCTTTGCAGCGACCTACGAGCAGTACTTC.